The 5 T cell receptor beta chains below come from one sample, sequenced in a study of vaccination and CD4 T cells after COVID-19. Their antigens remain unidentified. The assay that was used to sequence DNA from cultured CD4+ T cells was the Oncomine TCR Beta short-read assay. TCRdb analysed the PCR reads with MiXCR anew, one entry per CDR3 protein. Found here are 3,600 or so distinct CDR3 sequences, roughly a sixth of them singletons; the top ten hold around 15%. This sample's treatment: roughly 11-day PBMC culture with coronavirus spike peptide pools or control peptides (ViraFEST assay). Sequenced sample: CD4+ T cells from blood, cultured in vitro. The receptors come from a human donor who had recovered from COVID-19.

CDR3 nucleotides: TGTGCCAGTAGCTCCAGGGGATCTAATGAAAAACTGTTTTTT. Encoded protein: CASSSRGSNEKLFF. The chain is built from TRBV27 and TRBJ1-4; tentatively, D is TRBD1 (6 bases). V was clipped by 9 bases and J by 3 bases, with 14 bases between them. The CDR3 contains 14 residues. Germline CDR1 is MNHEY and CDR2 is SMNVEV (reference sequence).

V and J are TRBV10-3 and TRBJ2-1; D not resolved. The germline gives CDR1 ENHRY, CDR2 SYGVKD. This CDR3 has 15 residues. The V and J ends lost 7 bases and 7 bases respectively, with 20 bases between them. CDR3 amino acids: CAITAMDGLRNEQFF. DNA of the CDR3: TGTGCCATCACAGCAATGGACGGGTTGAGAAATGAGCAGTTCTTC.

On this clonotype: One junction end does not reproduce the germline sequence, and a read error may be involved. V gene TRBV5-1 combines with J gene TRBJ2-5, with 7 bases lining up with TRBD2. Per the germline V gene, CDR1 is SGHRS and CDR2 is YFSETQ. The CDR3 length is 14 residues. DNA of the CDR3: TGCGCCAGCAGCTTGAGCGGGGAGGGAGAGACCCAGTGCTTC. Residues: CASSLSGEGETQCF.

On this clonotype: The junction differs from germline at one of its ends, possibly a read error. The chain combines TRBV6-1 with TRBJ1-1, with unresolved D. The CDR3 has 10 residues. CDR1 and CDR2 (germline): MNHNS, SASEGT. The CDR3 spells CAGDAVPQIF. CDR3 bases: TGTGCCGGCGACGCCGTCCCCCAAATCTTT.

This clonotype was counted between two and nine times. The V and J genes are TRBV5-4 and TRBJ2-7, with 10 bases aligning to TRBD1. This CDR3 is 14 amino acids long. Germline V lookup: CDR1 SGHNT, CDR2 YYREEE (reference sequence). The J segment lost 3 bases and the V segment lost 4 bases, leaving 4 bases of the junction unmatched. CDR3 region: CASSPGTGDYEQYF. The CDR3 DNA is TGTGCCAGCAGCCCTGGGACAGGGGACTACGAGCAGTACTTC.